This TCR beta chain was recovered during a study of blood T cell repertoires in COVID-19. About the research overall: Acute-phase and convalescent COVID-19 samples originated in the United States, Italy and Spain. T cells, B-cell-depleted T cells, or PBMCs supplied cDNA or gDNA.

Original methodology: Amplified reference gene primers provided the basis for estimating nucleated cell counts. The method was immunoSEQ multiplex PCR; TCRdb's version includes in-frame clones alone and lacks a portion of them. V and J calls and clone size follow that table, whereas D and trimming were derived from the DNA. Seen here are about 200,000 clones, roughly 80% observed once, and the top ten hold less than 11%. This clone was detected only a few times. The same CDR3 can be traced to other DNA sequences in this sample. This CDR3 is built from 13 residues. Germline CDR1 is LNHDA and CDR2 is SQIVND (reference sequence). Trimming stripped 2 bases from V and 0 bases from J, with 4 bases between.

Input material: peripheral blood. This chain connects TRBV19 to TRBJ1-1, with D uncertain. This clonotype was obtained from a woman aged 80 or over with acute or convalescent COVID-19. The CDR3 DNA reads TGTGCCAGTAGTATACAAATGAACACTGAAGCTTTCTTT. This codes for CASSIQMNTEAFF.